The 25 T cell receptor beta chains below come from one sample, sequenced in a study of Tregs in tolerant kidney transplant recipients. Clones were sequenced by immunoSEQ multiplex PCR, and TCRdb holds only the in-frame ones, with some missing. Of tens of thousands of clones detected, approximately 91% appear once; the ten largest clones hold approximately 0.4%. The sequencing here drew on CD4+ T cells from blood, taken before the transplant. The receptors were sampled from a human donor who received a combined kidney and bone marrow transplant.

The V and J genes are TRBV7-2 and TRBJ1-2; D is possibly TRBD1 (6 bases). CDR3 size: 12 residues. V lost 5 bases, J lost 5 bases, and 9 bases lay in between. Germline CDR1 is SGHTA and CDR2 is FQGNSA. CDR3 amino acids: CASSADRYGYTF. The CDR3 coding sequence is TGTGCCAGCAGCGCGGACAGATATGGCTACACCTTC.

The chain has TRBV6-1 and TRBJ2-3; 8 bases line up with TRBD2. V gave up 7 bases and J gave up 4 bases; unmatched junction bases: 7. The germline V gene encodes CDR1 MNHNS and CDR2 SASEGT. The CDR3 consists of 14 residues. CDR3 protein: CASTPAGVADTQYF. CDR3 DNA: TGTGCCAGCACCCCAGCGGGAGTCGCAGATACGCAGTATTTT.

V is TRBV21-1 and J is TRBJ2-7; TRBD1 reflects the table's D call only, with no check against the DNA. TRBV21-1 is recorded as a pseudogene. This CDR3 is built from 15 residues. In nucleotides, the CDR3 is TGTGCCAGCAGCGCCCTTGGGACAGGGGCCTACGAGCAGTACTTC. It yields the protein CASSALGTGAYEQYF.

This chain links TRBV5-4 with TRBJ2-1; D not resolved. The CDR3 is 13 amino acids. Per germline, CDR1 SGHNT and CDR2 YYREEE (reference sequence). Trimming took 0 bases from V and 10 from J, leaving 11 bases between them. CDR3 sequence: CASSLVSSREQFF. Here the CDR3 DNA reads TGTGCCAGCAGCTTGGTGTCCAGTCGCGAGCAGTTCTTC.

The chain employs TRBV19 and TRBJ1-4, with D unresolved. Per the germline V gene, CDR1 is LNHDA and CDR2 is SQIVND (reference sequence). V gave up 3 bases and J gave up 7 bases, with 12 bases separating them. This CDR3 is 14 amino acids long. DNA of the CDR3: TGTGCCAGTAGTATCGGCAGGCTAAGTGAAAAACTGTTTTTT. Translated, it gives CASSIGRLSEKLFF.

The CDR3 DNA follows: TGCAGCGTTCTTCAGGGGAGCACTGAAGCTTTCTTT. Residues: CSVLQGSTEAFF. This chain joins TRBV29-1 and TRBJ1-1, with TRBD1 as a possible D gene (6 bases). The CDR3 consists of 12 residues. From germline, CDR1 is SQVTM and CDR2 ANQGSEA. V gave up 5 bases and J gave up 4 bases, with 11 bases separating them.

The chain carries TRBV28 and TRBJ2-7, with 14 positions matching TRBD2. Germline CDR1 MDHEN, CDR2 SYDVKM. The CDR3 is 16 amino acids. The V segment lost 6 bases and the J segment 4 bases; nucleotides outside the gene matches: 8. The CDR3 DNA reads TGTGCCAGCAGCCCGGCAGGGACTAGCGGGAGTTACGAGCAGTACTTC. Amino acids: CASSPAGTSGSYEQYF.

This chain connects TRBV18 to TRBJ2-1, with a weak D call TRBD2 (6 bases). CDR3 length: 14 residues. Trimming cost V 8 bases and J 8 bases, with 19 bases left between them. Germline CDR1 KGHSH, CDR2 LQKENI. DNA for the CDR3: TGTGCCAGCACCCTGACTAGAGGGTCCCATGAGCAGTTCTTC. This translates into CASTLTRGSHEQFF.

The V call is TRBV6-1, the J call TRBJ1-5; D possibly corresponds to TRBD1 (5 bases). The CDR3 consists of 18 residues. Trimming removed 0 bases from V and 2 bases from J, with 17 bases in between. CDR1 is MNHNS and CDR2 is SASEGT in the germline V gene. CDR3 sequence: CASSEALRGKNGNQPQHF. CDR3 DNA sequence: TGTGCCAGCAGTGAAGCCCTTCGGGGGAAAAACGGCAATCAGCCCCAGCATTTT.

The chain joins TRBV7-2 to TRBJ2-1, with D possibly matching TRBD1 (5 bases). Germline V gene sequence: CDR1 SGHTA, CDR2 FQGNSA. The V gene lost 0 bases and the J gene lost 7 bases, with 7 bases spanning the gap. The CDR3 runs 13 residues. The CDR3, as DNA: TGTGCCAGCAGCTTAGCACAGGAGAATGAGCAGTTCTTC. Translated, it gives CASSLAQENEQFF.

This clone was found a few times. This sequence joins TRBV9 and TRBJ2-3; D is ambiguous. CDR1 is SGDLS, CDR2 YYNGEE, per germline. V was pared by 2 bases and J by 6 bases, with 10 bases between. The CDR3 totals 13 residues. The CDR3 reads CASSVQISDTQYF. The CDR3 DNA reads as TGTGCCAGCAGCGTCCAGATATCGGATACGCAGTATTTT.

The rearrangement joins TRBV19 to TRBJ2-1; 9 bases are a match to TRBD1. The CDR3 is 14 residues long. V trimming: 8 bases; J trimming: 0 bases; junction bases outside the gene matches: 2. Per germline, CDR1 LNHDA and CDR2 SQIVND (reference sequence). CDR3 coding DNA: TGTGCCAGTGGGGGACAGGGCTCCTACAATGAGCAGTTCTTC. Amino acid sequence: CASGGQGSYNEQFF.

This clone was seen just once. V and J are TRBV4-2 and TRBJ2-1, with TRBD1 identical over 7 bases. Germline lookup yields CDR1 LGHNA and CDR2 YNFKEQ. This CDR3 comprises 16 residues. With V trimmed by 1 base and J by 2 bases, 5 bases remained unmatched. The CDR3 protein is CASSQGTGVPYNEQFF. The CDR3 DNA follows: TGTGCCAGCAGCCAAGGAACAGGGGTCCCCTACAATGAGCAGTTCTTC.

The CDR3 loop is CASSKEYGGELFF. DNA of the CDR3: TGTGCCAGCAGCAAGGAGTACGGCGGGGAGCTGTTTTTT. The rearrangement links TRBV9 to TRBJ2-2; D not resolved. Germline CDR1 reads SGDLS; CDR2 reads YYNGEE. The CDR3 is 13 amino acids. Trimming removed 4 bases from V and 7 bases from J, with 11 bases in between. The entire variable domain, with the rest obtained from reference TRBV9 and TRBJ2-2, is as follows: DSGVTQTPKHLITATGQRVTLRCSPRSGDLSVYWYQQSLDQGLQFLIQYYNGEERAKGNILERFSAQQFPDLHSELNLSSLELGDSALYFCASSKEYGGELFFGEGSRLTVL.

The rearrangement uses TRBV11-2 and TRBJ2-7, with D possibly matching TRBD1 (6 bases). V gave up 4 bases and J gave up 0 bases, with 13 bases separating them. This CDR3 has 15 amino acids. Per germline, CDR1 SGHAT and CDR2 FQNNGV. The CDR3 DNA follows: TGTGCCAGCAGCTCGCTGGACAGTAACTCCTACGAGCAGTACTTC. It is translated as CASSSLDSNSYEQYF.

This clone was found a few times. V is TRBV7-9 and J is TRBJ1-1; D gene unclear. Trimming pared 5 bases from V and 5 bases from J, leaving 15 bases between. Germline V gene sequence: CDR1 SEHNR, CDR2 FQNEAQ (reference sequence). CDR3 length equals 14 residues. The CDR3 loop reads CASSGDPLGTEAFF. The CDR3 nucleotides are TGTGCCAGCAGCGGAGACCCCCTCGGAACTGAAGCTTTCTTT.

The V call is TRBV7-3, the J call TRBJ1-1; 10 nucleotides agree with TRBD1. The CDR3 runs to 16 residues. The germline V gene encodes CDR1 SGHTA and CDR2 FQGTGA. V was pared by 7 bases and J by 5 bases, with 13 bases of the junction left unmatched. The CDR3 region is CASTQTGGPLRTEAFF. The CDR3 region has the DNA TGTGCCAGCACCCAGACAGGGGGCCCCCTGAGGACTGAAGCTTTCTTT.

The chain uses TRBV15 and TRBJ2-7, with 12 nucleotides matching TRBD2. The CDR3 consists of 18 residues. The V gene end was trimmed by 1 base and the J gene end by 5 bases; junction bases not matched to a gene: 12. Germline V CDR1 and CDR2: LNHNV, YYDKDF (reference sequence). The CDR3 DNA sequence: TGTGCCACCAGCAGAGGACTAGCGGGAGACCCCGGGTCCCACGAGCAGTACTTC. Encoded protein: CATSRGLAGDPGSHEQYF.

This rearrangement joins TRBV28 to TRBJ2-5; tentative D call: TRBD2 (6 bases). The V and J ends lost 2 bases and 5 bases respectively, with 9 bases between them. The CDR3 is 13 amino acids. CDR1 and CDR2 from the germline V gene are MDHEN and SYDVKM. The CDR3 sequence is CASSLGREETQYF. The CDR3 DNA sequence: TGTGCCAGCAGTTTAGGCCGGGAGGAGACCCAGTACTTC.

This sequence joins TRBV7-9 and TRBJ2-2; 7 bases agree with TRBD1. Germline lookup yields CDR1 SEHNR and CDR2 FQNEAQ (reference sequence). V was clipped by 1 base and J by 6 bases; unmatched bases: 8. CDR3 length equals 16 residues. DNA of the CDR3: TGTGCCAGCAGCTTAGAGGCGACAGGGTTTCCCGGGGAGCTGTTTTTT. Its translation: CASSLEATGFPGELFF.

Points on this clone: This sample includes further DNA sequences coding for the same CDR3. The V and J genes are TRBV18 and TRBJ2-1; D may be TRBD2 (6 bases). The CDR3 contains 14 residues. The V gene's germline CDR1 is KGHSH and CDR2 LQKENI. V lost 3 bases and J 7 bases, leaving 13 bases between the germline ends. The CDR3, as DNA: TGTGCCAGCTCACCGCGGGAAGGTACGAATGAGCAGTTCTTC. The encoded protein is CASSPREGTNEQFF.

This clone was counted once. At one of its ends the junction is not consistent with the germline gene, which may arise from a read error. The DNA for the CDR3 is TGTGCCAGCAGCCTAGCCGAGGAGACCCAGTACTTC. This codes for CASSLAEETQYF. The rearrangement links TRBV7-8 to TRBJ2-5; TRBD2 might be the D (5 bases). Germline CDR1 reads SGHVS; CDR2 reads FQNEAQ. The CDR3 spans 12 residues.

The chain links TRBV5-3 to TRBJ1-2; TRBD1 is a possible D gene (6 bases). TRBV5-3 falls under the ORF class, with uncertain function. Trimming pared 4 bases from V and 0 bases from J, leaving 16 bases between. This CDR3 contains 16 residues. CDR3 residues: CARSPGGAVPNYGYTF. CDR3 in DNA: TGTGCCAGAAGCCCGGGGGGGGCAGTCCCTAACTATGGCTACACCTTC.

The CDR3 protein is CASSLETTVNEQFF. The CDR3 DNA sequence: TGCGCCAGCAGTCTCGAGACGACAGTCAATGAGCAGTTCTTC. V usage is TRBV23-1 and J usage is TRBJ2-1; TRBD1 might be the D (5 bases). TRBV23-1 is annotated as an ORF whose role is uncertain. The CDR3 is 14 residues long. Trimming pared 4 bases from V and 6 bases from J, leaving 13 bases between.

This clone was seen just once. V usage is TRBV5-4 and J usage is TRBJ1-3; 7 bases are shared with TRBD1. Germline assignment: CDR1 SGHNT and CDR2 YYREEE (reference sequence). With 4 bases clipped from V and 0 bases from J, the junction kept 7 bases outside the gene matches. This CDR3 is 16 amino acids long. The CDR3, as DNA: TGTGCCAGCAGCGCGCCGGGACAGCCCTCTGGAAACACCATATATTTT. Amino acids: CASSAPGQPSGNTIYF. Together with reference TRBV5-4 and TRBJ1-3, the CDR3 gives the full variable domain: ETGVTQSPTHLIKTRGQQVTLRCSSQSGHNTVSWYQQALGQGPQFIFQYYREEENGRGNFPPRFSGLQFPNYSSELNVNALELDDSALYLCASSAPGQPSGNTIYFGEGSWLTVV.